This T cell receptor beta chain was recorded in a study of T cells in Graves' hyperthyroidism and ophthalmopathy. The source material, RNA transcripts, was used to amplify TCR beta CDR3 regions. During a first-round RT-PCR of the TCR CDR3, the HTBI primer set was used. TCRdb independently ran MiXCR on the multiplex PCR reads; one entry per CDR3 protein. The sample carries some 270,000 distinct CDR3 sequences, approximately 23% recorded once. Study observations and caveats: Appearing also in blood were most of the thyroid clonotypes expanded above 0.001. Ophthalmopathy was model-predicted a median about 6.9 months pre-onset.

This sample holds PBMCs from roughly 10 ml fresh peripheral blood. In germline, CDR1 is MNHEY, CDR2 SMNVEV (reference sequence). The length of the CDR3 is 15 residues. V shed 5 bases and J 7 bases; nucleotides not matched to a gene: 9. Notes on this clonotype: No antigen is known for it.

The chain recombines TRBV27 with TRBJ2-2, with 8 bases that match TRBD1. The clonotype originates from a woman between 40 and 50 years old with Graves' ophthalmopathy. The sequencing sample was made of blood. This CDR3 is CASSIGGQGYGELFF. The CDR3 region has the DNA TGTGCCAGCAGTATAGGTGGACAGGGATACGGGGAGCTGTTTTTT.